This TCR beta chain emerged from a study of blood T cells in healthy people across ages (dated by TCRdb to the mid-2010s). Regarding the study in general: Template switching captured roughly one uniquely barcoded TCR beta cDNA molecule per two T cells in model experiments. Using deep sequencing normalized with unique cDNA molecular identifiers, the study measured how TCR beta repertoire diversity changes with age. The donors were split into four age groups: young (average about 16 years), middle-aged (more than 35), aged (roughly 60) and long-lived (under 90). To avoid experimental bias, donors of different ages were distributed randomly across sequencing lanes. Using the same blood draw, the study looked at two additional independent replicas of 1 million unique cDNA reads for two donors, one aged 18 to 30 and the other aged 80 or older. Results the study describes overall, beyond this receptor: Donor CMV infection status was unknown, potentially confounding age-related changes in expanded clonotypes. Estimates of total diversity based on one million sequenced T cells were regarded as lower bounds and as underestimates. Observed TCR beta diversity per million T cells fell roughly linearly with age, and a significant reduction was already apparent by age roughly 40. Bulk unsorted PBMC profiling prevented conclusive comparison of naive and antigen-experienced compartments. The percentage of naive T cells measured by flow cytometry correlated strongly with observed TCR beta diversity. Compared with the aged group, the long-lived group had more naive CD4+ T cells, fewer expanded clones and increased TCR diversity, a pattern suggesting age selection.

The method was 5' RACE. A second PCR of about 6 to 11 cycles was run with a J-beta primer mix and a sample-barcoded 5' primer. A template-switch 5' adaptor carrying 12 random nucleotides introduced a unique molecular identifier onto each TCR beta cDNA molecule. Each sample yielded at least 3 million CDR3-containing paired-end reads. First-strand cDNA was synthesized from all RNA with the Mint cDNA synthesis kit, primed by a TRBC-specific oligonucleotide. All cDNA was treated with uracil-DNA glycosylase and then went through a first 18-cycle PCR with the universal primers M1SS and BC2_uni_R. In the source study's methods: For normalization, 1 million high-quality reads were randomly selected from each sample, with every read carrying a distinct molecular identifier. Reads with shared molecular identifiers were discarded instead of being binned into consensus sequences. CDR3 identification, clonotype clustering and error correction used MiTCR with a Q25 quality threshold and the strictest error-elimination algorithm. A nonparametric unseen species model with Euler transformation was used to estimate lower-bound total TCR beta diversity. The public reads were run again by TCRdb, first through fastp at Q25 and then through MiXCR, and only productive beta chains were kept. CDR3 protein sequences are deduplicated, and each keeps its most common genes and DNA. The V and J calls were not made by the authors but by TCRdb's processing. The sample profile shows 1,800,000 or so distinct CDR3 sequences; 35% to 50% of them were found once. The ten largest clones represent more than 20% of the sample.

Taken from cysteine to phenylalanine, the CDR3 has 12 residues. CDR3 DNA only is kept here, 36 bases in frame from base 1. Reading the germline V gene (reference sequence) gives CDR1 DFQATT and CDR2 SNEGSKA. Trimming removed 3 bases from V and 10 bases from J, leaving 13 bases between the germline ends. This clonotype was found a few times. There is no known antigen for this receptor. One base away there is no much larger clone; base qualities are not given. The roughly 39 donors, aged about 6 to 100 years, were systemically healthy Caucasian individuals from Russia. Each donor gave 9.5 to 10 milliliters of peripheral blood, drawn into EDTA-treated Vacutainer tubes. Ficoll-Paque density-gradient centrifugation was used to isolate PBMCs, with at least 6.5 million per sample. Trizol reagent was used to extract total RNA from the PBMCs, yielding at least 5 micrograms per sample. For every donor, an aliquot of PBMCs went through flow cytometry to measure the percentages of naive CD45RAhigh/CD27high T cells.

The chain links TRBV20-1 with TRBJ2-1; the D gene cannot be named for sure. Sequenced: blood. The source of this sequence is a human donor in good health. The CDR3 is CSASSSVAEQFF. The DNA reads TGCAGTGCTAGCTCCTCAGTGGCCGAGCAGTTCTTC.